A single sample is the source of the 17 T cell receptor beta chains below, sequenced in a study of molecular identifiers for immune sequencing clone quantification. One entry per CDR3 protein, called by TCRdb with MiXCR from the PCR reads. Of 550,000 to 750,000 distinct CDR3 sequences in the sample, just under 20% were seen once. The source material was naive CD8+ T cells from blood, with Jurkat cell RNA spiked in. The subset is: FACS-sorted CD8+CD4-CCR7+CD45RA+ naive T cells. The receptor source for this set is a human donor in good health. Some libraries in this study had Jurkat cell RNA spiked in.

At least ten counts were recorded for this clonotype. This chain links TRBV4-1 with TRBJ1-5; D unclear. The CDR3 has 15 amino acids. Germline V gene data show CDR1 as MGHRA and CDR2 as YSYEKL. V lost 0 bases, J lost 7 bases, and 13 bases lay in between. The CDR3 loop reads CASSQEGLLGQPQHF. In nucleotides, the CDR3 is TGCGCCAGCAGCCAAGAAGGACTACTAGGCCAGCCCCAGCATTTT.

This clonotype was recorded once. This may be a read error: a much more frequent sequence differs by one nucleotide. The CDR3 loop reads CACTGTGGSNQPQHF. Written as DNA, the CDR3 is TGTGCCTGTACCGGGACAGGGGGTTCCAATCAGCCCCAGCATTTT. This chain links TRBV19 with TRBJ1-5, with TRBD1 identical over 11 bases. Germline values: CDR1 LNHDA, CDR2 SQIVND (reference sequence). CDR3 length: 15 amino acids. Trimming cost V 11 bases and J 3 bases; bases outside gene matches: 9.

Regarding this clonotype: This may stem from a read error, because a much larger clone lies one nucleotide away. The chain is built from TRBV4-1 and TRBJ1-1, with a possible D match to TRBD1 (6 bases). Germline values: CDR1 MGHRA, CDR2 YSYEKL. The CDR3 is 15 residues long. CDR3 DNA sequence: TGCGCCAGCCGCCAGGGTACAGGGTCGGACACTGAAGCTTTCTTT. Encoded protein: CASRQGTGSDTEAFF.

Comments on this clonotype: This may come from a read error, since a much larger clone is one base off. The J gene is TRBJ1-2, the V gene TRBV19; TRBD1 might be the D (6 bases). The CDR3 loop spans 15 amino acids. Germline values: CDR1 LNHDA, CDR2 SQIVND (reference sequence). CDR3 region: CASREGGRTPYGYAF. CDR3 coding DNA: TGTGCCAGCCGGGAAGGGGGGCGCACCCCCTATGGCTACGCCTTC.

The rearrangement uses TRBV3-1 and TRBJ2-7; 11 nucleotides align to TRBD2. This CDR3 region has 18 residues. Trimming at V came to 4 bases and at J to 4 bases, leaving 15 bases not matched to a gene. Germline CDR1 LGHDT, CDR2 YNNKEL (reference sequence). The CDR3 here is CASSRTPELAGVTYEQYF. The CDR3 DNA is TGTGCCAGCAGCCGAACACCGGAACTAGCGGGGGTTACATACGAGCAGTACTTC.

The sample holds many counts of this clonotype. This chain links TRBV3-1 with TRBJ2-7, with D perhaps TRBD1 or TRBD2 (5 bases each). This CDR3 has 12 residues. V lost 1 base and J 5 bases, leaving 6 bases between the germline ends. The germline V gene encodes CDR1 LGHDT and CDR2 YNNKEL (reference sequence). The CDR3 DNA follows: TGTGCCAGCAGCCAAGGAGGGGACGAGCAGTACTTC. Its protein product is CASSQGGDEQYF.

The V and J genes are TRBV7-9 and TRBJ1-5; D is unclear. The CDR3 runs 13 residues. Germline V gene sequence: CDR1 SEHNR, CDR2 FQNEAQ (reference sequence). The germline V and J ends were trimmed by 2 bases and 7 bases, with 9 bases remaining between them. The CDR3 nucleotides are TGTGCCAGCAGCTTAAGCCCGGGGCAGCCCCAGCATTTT. This sequence encodes CASSLSPGQPQHF.

Worth noting for this clonotype: A much larger clone differs from this one at a single base, so this may be a read error. CDR3 DNA sequence: TGTGCCGGCAGTGATCGGAGCGAGCAGTACTTC. Translated: CAGSDRSEQYF. This sequence joins TRBV5-3 and TRBJ2-7; D is undetermined. TRBV5-3 is filed as an ORF, its function uncertain. The V end lost 10 bases, the J end lost 6 bases, and 14 bases lay between the germline ends. The CDR3 is 11 residues long.

As concerns this clonotype: One junction end does not reproduce the germline sequence, and a read error may be involved. The gene calls are TRBV7-9 and TRBJ1-5; 9 nucleotides align to TRBD1. Germline CDR1 and CDR2: SEHNR and FQNEAQ (reference sequence). The CDR3 extends over 14 amino acids. The DNA for the CDR3 is TGTGCCAGCGGACAGGGACAGGGTGTTCAGCCCCGGCATTTT. Protein: CASGQGQGVQPRHF.

The chain couples TRBV7-9 to TRBJ2-5; D possibly corresponds to TRBD2 (7 bases). Germline-derived CDR1 and CDR2 are SEHNR and FQNEAQ (reference sequence). V lost 8 bases, J lost 3 bases, and 16 bases lay in between. This CDR3 region has 14 residues. CDR3 nucleotides: TGTGCCAGCCGCTGGGAGGGGGGGAAAGAGACCCAGTACTTC. Protein sequence: CASRWEGGKETQYF.

This clonotype was detected ten times or more. V is TRBV14 and J is TRBJ2-1; no clear D. Germline V lookup: CDR1 SGHDN, CDR2 FVKESK. The V and J ends lost 5 bases and 6 bases respectively, with 8 bases between them. The CDR3 is made up of 12 amino acids. This CDR3 reads CASSALINEQFF. In DNA, the CDR3 is TGTGCCAGCAGCGCATTGATCAATGAGCAGTTCTTC.

Many counts were recorded for this clonotype. The rearrangement joins TRBV6-6 to TRBJ2-3; D tentatively reads TRBD1 or TRBD2 (7 bases each). Germline V gene data show CDR1 as MNHNY and CDR2 as SVGAGI (reference sequence). The germline V and J ends were trimmed by 4 bases and 1 base, with 18 bases remaining between them. This CDR3 is 17 amino acids long. CDR3 residues: CASSLGGGSPGTDTQYF. The CDR3 DNA follows: TGTGCCAGCAGTTTAGGGGGCGGGAGCCCAGGCACAGATACGCAGTATTTT.

This clonotype came up many times. The chain links TRBV15 to TRBJ2-2, with TRBD1 identical over 9 bases. Germline lookup yields CDR1 LNHNV and CDR2 YYDKDF (reference sequence). CDR3 length: 15 amino acids. J lost 2 bases, V lost 5 bases, and 3 bases had no gene match. CDR3 bases: TGTGCCACCAGCCTGGACAGGGGAAACACCGGGGAGCTGTTTTTT. Translation gives CATSLDRGNTGELFF.

The chain links TRBV2 to TRBJ1-5; D is possibly TRBD1 (5 bases). The germline V gene encodes CDR1 SNHLY and CDR2 FYNNEI. V lost 7 bases to trimming and J lost 0 bases, with 13 bases between them. The CDR3 spans 15 residues. CDR3 sequence: CASNAGTPSNQPQHF. CDR3 DNA sequence: TGTGCCAGCAATGCCGGGACTCCTAGCAATCAGCCCCAGCATTTT.

The chain is built from TRBV12-3 or TRBV12-4 and TRBJ2-1, with a weak D call TRBD2 (5 bases). This CDR3 region has 14 residues. V shed 5 bases and J shed 6 bases, with 14 bases lying between them. The CDR3 loop reads CASSPGQDFNEQFF. The CDR3 DNA reads TGTGCCAGCAGTCCTGGGCAGGACTTCAATGAGCAGTTCTTC.

A note on this clonotype: One end of the junction fails to match germline, which may point to a read error. The gene calls are TRBV3-1 and TRBJ1-3; TRBD1 is a possible D gene (5 bases). Germline V gives CDR1 LGHDT, CDR2 YNNKEL (reference sequence). The CDR3 loop spans 15 amino acids. This CDR3 reads CAGSQDPGAGNTIYF. The CDR3 nucleotides read TGTGCCGGCAGCCAAGATCCCGGGGCCGGGAACACCATATATTTT.

This clonotype was detected only a few times. The chain couples TRBV7-6 to TRBJ1-6, with 7 positions matching TRBD1. This CDR3 is built from 13 residues. J lost 10 bases, V lost 5 bases, and 5 bases had no gene match. Germline CDR1 and CDR2: SGHVS and FNYEAQ. CDR3 DNA: TGTGCCAGCAGCCCGGGGACAGCCTCACCCCTCCACTTT. Protein product: CASSPGTASPLHF.